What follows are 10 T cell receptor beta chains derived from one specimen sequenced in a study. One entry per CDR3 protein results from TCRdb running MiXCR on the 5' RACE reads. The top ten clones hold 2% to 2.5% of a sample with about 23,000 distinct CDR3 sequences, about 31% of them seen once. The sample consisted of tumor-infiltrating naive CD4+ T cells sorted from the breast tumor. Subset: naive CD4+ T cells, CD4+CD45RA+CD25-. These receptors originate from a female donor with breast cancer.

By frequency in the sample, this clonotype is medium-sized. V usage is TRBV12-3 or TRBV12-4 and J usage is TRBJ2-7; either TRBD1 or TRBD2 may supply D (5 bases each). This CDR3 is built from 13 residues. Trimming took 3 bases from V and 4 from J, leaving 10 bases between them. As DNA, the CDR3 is TGTGCCAGCAGTTTCCGGGACCGGTACGAGCAGTACTTC. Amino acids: CASSFRDRYEQYF.

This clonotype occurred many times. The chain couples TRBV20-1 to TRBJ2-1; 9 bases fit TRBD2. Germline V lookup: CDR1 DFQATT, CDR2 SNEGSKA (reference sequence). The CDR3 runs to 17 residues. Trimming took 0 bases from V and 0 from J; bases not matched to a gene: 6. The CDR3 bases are TGCAGTGCTAGAGATTGGGGCGGGAGGGCCTCCTACAATGAGCAGTTCTTC. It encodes CSARDWGGRASYNEQFF.

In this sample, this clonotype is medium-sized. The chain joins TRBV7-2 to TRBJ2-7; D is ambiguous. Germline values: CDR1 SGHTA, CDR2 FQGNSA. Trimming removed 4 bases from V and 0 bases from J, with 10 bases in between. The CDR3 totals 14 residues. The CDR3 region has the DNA TGTGCCAGCAGCTCACCGACCAGCTCCTACGAGCAGTACTTC. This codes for CASSSPTSSYEQYF.

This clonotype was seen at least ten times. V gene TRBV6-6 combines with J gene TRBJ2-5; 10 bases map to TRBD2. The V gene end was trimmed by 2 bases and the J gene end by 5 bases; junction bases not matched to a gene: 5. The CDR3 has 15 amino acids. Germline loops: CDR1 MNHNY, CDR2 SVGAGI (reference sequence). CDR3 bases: TGTGCCAGCAGTTACGCTAGCGGGAGTCCCGAGACCCAGTACTTC. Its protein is CASSYASGSPETQYF.

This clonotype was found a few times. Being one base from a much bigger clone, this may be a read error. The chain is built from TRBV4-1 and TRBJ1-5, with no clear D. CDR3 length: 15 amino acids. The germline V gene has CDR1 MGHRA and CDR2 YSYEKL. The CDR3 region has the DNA TGCGCCAGCAGCCCAGCATTTCGGAGCAATCAGCACCAGCATTTT. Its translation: CASSPAFRSNQHQHF.

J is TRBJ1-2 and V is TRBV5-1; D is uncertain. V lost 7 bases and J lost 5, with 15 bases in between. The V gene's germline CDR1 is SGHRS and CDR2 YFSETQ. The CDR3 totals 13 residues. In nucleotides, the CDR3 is TGCGCCAGCGCTCCAGACCCGGGTTATGGCTACACCTTC. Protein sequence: CASAPDPGYGYTF.

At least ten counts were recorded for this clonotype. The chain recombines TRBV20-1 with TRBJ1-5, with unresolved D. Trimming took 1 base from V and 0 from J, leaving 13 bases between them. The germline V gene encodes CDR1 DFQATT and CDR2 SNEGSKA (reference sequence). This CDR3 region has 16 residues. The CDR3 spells CSARGPGYTSNQPQHF. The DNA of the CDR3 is TGCAGTGCTAGAGGCCCGGGATATACTAGCAATCAGCCCCAGCATTTT.

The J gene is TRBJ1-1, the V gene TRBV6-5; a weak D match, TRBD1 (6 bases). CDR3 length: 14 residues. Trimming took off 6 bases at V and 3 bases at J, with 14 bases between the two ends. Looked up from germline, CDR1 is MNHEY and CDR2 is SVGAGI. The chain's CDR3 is CASRYVGADTEAFF. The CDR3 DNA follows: TGTGCCAGCAGGTACGTGGGGGCGGACACTGAAGCTTTCTTT.

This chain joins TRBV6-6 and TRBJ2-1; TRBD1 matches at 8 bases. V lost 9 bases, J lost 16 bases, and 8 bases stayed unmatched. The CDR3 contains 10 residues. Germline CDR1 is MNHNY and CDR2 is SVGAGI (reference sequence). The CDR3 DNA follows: TGTGCCAGTCGCCGGGACAGGATATTCTTC. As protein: CASRRDRIFF.

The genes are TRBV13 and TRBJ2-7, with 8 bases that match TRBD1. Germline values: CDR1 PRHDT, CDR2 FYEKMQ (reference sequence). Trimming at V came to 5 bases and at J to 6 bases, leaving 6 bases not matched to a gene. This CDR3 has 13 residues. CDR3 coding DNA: TGTGCCAGCAGCGCGACAGGGGCACGCGAGCAGTACTTC. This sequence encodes CASSATGAREQYF.